Presented here are 21 T cell receptor beta chains from one specimen sequenced in a study of blood T cell repertoires in COVID-19. Sequenced by immunoSEQ multiplex PCR; TCRdb stores in-frame clones only, minus some. The table records 49,000 or so clones, around 83% of them present only once. Sample: peripheral blood. These receptors came from a man in his 60s with active COVID-19.

The genes are TRBV19 and TRBJ1-5; D not certain. This CDR3 comprises 14 residues. Trimming removed 7 bases at V and 6 bases at J, with 16 bases between. CDR1 and CDR2 (germline): LNHDA, SQIVND (reference sequence). The DNA of the CDR3 is TGTGCCAGTACCGACTCTGGCGGGAGTCAGCCCCAGCATTTT. Protein product: CASTDSGGSQPQHF. The entire variable domain, with the rest obtained from reference TRBV19 and TRBJ1-5, is as follows: DGGITQSPKYLFRKEGQNVTLSCEQNLNHDAMYWYRQDPGQGLRLIYYSQIVNDFQKGDIAEGYSVSREKKESFPLTVTSAQKNPTAFYLCASTDSGGSQPQHFGDGTRLSIL.

This clone has just one count. The rearrangement links TRBV6-5 to TRBJ2-7; 13 bases are a match to TRBD2. The CDR3 loop spans 14 amino acids. From germline, CDR1 is MNHEY and CDR2 SVGAGI. J was trimmed by 1 base and V by 7 bases; bases with no gene match: 1. This CDR3 is CASKTSGGSYEQYF. The CDR3 DNA follows: TGTGCCAGCAAGACTAGCGGGGGGTCCTACGAGCAGTACTTC.

This clone was seen a handful of times. The V call is TRBV9, the J call TRBJ2-7, with 9 bases lining up with TRBD1. This CDR3 contains 14 residues. From germline, CDR1 is SGDLS and CDR2 YYNGEE. The junction had 6 bases not matched to a gene; V was cut back by 5 bases and J by 3 bases. CDR3 nucleotides: TGTGCCAGCAGTGAGGGACAGGGAGGCTACGAGCAGTACTTC. Its protein product is CASSEGQGGYEQYF.

This clone showed up just once. This CDR3 reads CASNPGNYGYTF. The DNA for the CDR3 is TGTGCCAGCAATCCAGGGAACTATGGCTACACCTTC. This rearrangement joins TRBV6-6 to TRBJ1-2; perhaps TRBD1 as D (5 bases). This CDR3 contains 12 residues. Germline V lookup: CDR1 MNHNY, CDR2 SVGAGI (reference sequence). V was pared by 7 bases and J by 2 bases, with 8 bases between.

The chain has TRBV7-6 and TRBJ2-5; a weak D match, TRBD2 (6 bases). The CDR3 has 15 residues. Germline lookup yields CDR1 SGHVS and CDR2 FNYEAQ. Trimming shortened V by 2 bases and J by 2 bases, and 12 bases separated the two germline ends. CDR3 loop: CASSLFGTSQETQYF. CDR3 DNA: TGTGCCAGCAGCTTATTCGGGACTTCTCAAGAGACCCAGTACTTC.

The rearrangement uses TRBV19 and TRBJ1-1, with 8 bases that match TRBD1. Per the germline V gene, CDR1 is LNHDA and CDR2 is SQIVND (reference sequence). CDR3 length equals 14 residues. V shed 8 bases, J shed 3 bases, and the junction held 8 bases outside the gene matches. The CDR3 loop reads CASSIQGAHTEAFF. In DNA, the CDR3 is TGTGCCAGTTCGATCCAGGGGGCCCACACTGAAGCTTTCTTT.

The chain couples TRBV7-2 to TRBJ1-4, with D possibly being TRBD1 (6 bases). The CDR3 has 14 residues. Germline CDR1 SGHTA, CDR2 FQGNSA. V lost 2 bases and J lost 11, with 15 bases in between. CDR3 nucleotides: TGTGCCAGCAGCTTAAGCGTTGGGGGCGCGAAACTGTTTTTT. Translation gives CASSLSVGGAKLFF.

The chain recombines TRBV7-9 with TRBJ1-2; maybe TRBD1 (5 bases). V dropped 5 bases and J dropped 4 bases, with 20 bases sitting between them. The CDR3 extends over 16 amino acids. Germline assignment: CDR1 SEHNR and CDR2 FQNEAQ (reference sequence). The CDR3 region is CASSPHVGGEIYGYTF. CDR3 sequence (DNA): TGTGCCAGCAGCCCCCACGTTGGAGGGGAGATCTATGGCTACACCTTC.

This chain uses TRBV7-2 with TRBJ2-2; tentative D call: TRBD1 (6 bases). Trimming took off 4 bases at V and 7 bases at J, with 16 bases between the two ends. CDR1 is SGHTA and CDR2 is FQGNSA in the germline V gene. The CDR3 runs to 15 residues. CDR3 sequence reads: CASSSTGTKGGELFF. The DNA for the CDR3 is TGTGCCAGCAGCTCAACCGGGACAAAAGGCGGGGAGCTGTTTTTT.

In its sample, this clone was seen once. This rearrangement joins TRBV7-9 to TRBJ1-1; D ambiguous. The V gene's germline CDR1 is SEHNR and CDR2 FQNEAQ (reference sequence). CDR3 length: 13 amino acids. Trimming removed 7 bases at V and 7 bases at J, with 16 bases between. The CDR3 region is CASNKGGGSEAFF. The CDR3 region has the DNA TGTGCCAGCAACAAGGGAGGAGGCAGTGAAGCTTTCTTT.

The chain links TRBV7-2 to TRBJ1-1; D uncertain. Germline CDR1 and CDR2: SGHTA and FQGNSA. The CDR3 length is 17 residues. Trimming removed 3 bases from V and 2 bases from J, with 19 bases in between. The CDR3 DNA is TGTGCCAGCAGCTTGGAACTTGACCCGAGGGCTAACACTGAAGCTTTCTTT. Its protein product is CASSLELDPRANTEAFF.

V and J are TRBV20-1 and TRBJ2-1, with 7 bases that match TRBD2. Per the germline V gene, CDR1 is DFQATT and CDR2 is SNEGSKA (reference sequence). This CDR3 has 16 residues. Trimming cost V 3 bases and J 0 bases; bases outside gene matches: 8. In DNA form, the CDR3 reads TGCAGTGCTAGTGTGGGGGGGGAGCCCTCCTACAATGAGCAGTTCTTC. Translating gives CSASVGGEPSYNEQFF.

The DNA for the CDR3 is TGTGCCAGCAGCTTACAGGGCGAATATGGCTACACCTTC. Translation gives CASSLQGEYGYTF. The chain employs TRBV5-4 and TRBJ1-2, with D possibly TRBD1 on 6 matching bases. This CDR3 has 13 amino acids. Germline V gene lookup returns CDR1 SGHNT and CDR2 YYREEE (reference sequence). V was pared by 2 bases and J by 5 bases, with 10 bases between.

V gene TRBV12-3 or TRBV12-4 combines with J gene TRBJ2-3; D gene uncertain. Trimming left V 4 bases short and J 6 bases short, with 8 bases between. This CDR3 comprises 12 residues. CDR3 DNA sequence: TGTGCCAGCAGTTCCTCCAGGGATACGCAGTATTTT. Translating it yields CASSSSRDTQYF.

V and J are TRBV2 and TRBJ2-6; D not resolved. Germline V gene data show CDR1 as SNHLY and CDR2 as FYNNEI. With 8 bases removed from V and 0 bases from J, the gap between germline ends came to 11 bases. This CDR3 is built from 15 residues. CDR3 bases: TGTGCCAGCGTGTACTCCGGCTCTGGGGCCAACGTCCTGACTTTC. Translating it yields CASVYSGSGANVLTF.

The rearrangement joins TRBV13 to TRBJ2-7, with 9 bases matching TRBD2. CDR3 length: 14 residues. Germline V CDR1 and CDR2: PRHDT, FYEKMQ (reference sequence). Trimming at V came to 3 bases and at J to 1 base, leaving 1 base not matched to a gene. The chain's CDR3 is CASSLGLASYEQYF. In DNA form, the CDR3 reads TGTGCCAGCAGCTTGGGACTAGCTTCCTACGAGCAGTACTTC.

The sample holds a few counts of this clone. V and J are TRBV18 and TRBJ2-5; 8 bases fit TRBD1. V shed 6 bases, J shed 4 bases, and the junction held 25 bases outside the gene matches. There are 20 residues in the CDR3. Germline V gene data show CDR1 as KGHSH and CDR2 as LQKENI. The CDR3: CASSTAGDAGSGQALETQYF. The CDR3 nucleotides read TGTGCCAGCTCGACCGCCGGGGACGCAGGGTCGGGACAGGCCTTAGAGACCCAGTACTTC.

This clone has a handful of counts. The J gene is TRBJ2-2, the V gene TRBV4-2; possibly TRBD1 for D (6 bases). Trimming shortened V by 6 bases and J by 1 base, and 12 bases separated the two germline ends. The length of the CDR3 is 15 residues. The V gene's germline CDR1 is LGHNA and CDR2 YNFKEQ. In DNA, the CDR3 is TGTGCCAGCAGGACACCGGACAGGAACACCGGGGAGCTGTTTTTT. Translated: CASRTPDRNTGELFF.

The gene calls are TRBV18 and TRBJ2-5; maybe TRBD2 (5 bases). The V end lost 3 bases, the J end lost 4 bases, and 9 bases lay between the germline ends. Germline-derived CDR1 and CDR2 are KGHSH and LQKENI. This CDR3 has 13 amino acids. The CDR3: CASSPAAGETQYF. In DNA form, the CDR3 reads TGTGCCAGCTCACCGGCCGCGGGAGAGACCCAGTACTTC.

This chain uses TRBV7-2 with TRBJ2-5; 7 positions agree with TRBD1. Trimming removed 5 bases from V and 1 base from J; junction bases left unmatched: 4. Germline CDR1 SGHTA, CDR2 FQGNSA. CDR3 length equals 14 residues. CDR3 amino acids: CASSLSGGQETQYF. The CDR3 DNA is TGTGCCAGCAGCCTCTCAGGGGGCCAAGAGACCCAGTACTTC.

V is TRBV7-9 and J is TRBJ2-7; tentatively, D is TRBD2 (6 bases). Per the germline V gene, CDR1 is SEHNR and CDR2 is FQNEAQ (reference sequence). This CDR3 has 19 amino acids. V lost 7 bases, J lost 0 bases, and 28 bases lay in between. CDR3 sequence (DNA): TGTGCCAGCATCCCTAAGCAGGACTATTCTCCTTTAAGCTCCTACGAGCAGTACTTC. This codes for CASIPKQDYSPLSSYEQYF.